Each of the 27 T cell receptor beta chains below was sequenced from the same sample in a study of cytomegalovirus exposure and HLA in healthy donors. Primers: 60 Vbeta forward and 13 Jbeta reverse. Sequencing used immunoSEQ multiplex PCR; TCRdb keeps in-frame clones, though not all of them. The sample's table shows 150,000 to 200,000 clones. The specimen sequenced was PBMCs. The source of these receptors is a young man in good health and CMV-seronegative.

The V and J genes are TRBV5-1 and TRBJ1-1; 9 bases are shared with TRBD1. V shed 0 bases and J 3 bases; nucleotides not matched to a gene: 3. CDR1 is SGHRS and CDR2 is YFSETQ in the germline V gene. The CDR3 consists of 15 residues. The DNA for the CDR3 is TGCGCCAGCAGCTTGGGGGGGACAGGGTACACTGAAGCTTTCTTT. Amino acid sequence: CASSLGGTGYTEAFF.

The rearrangement links TRBV19 to TRBJ1-5; D is perhaps TRBD1 (5 bases). The CDR3 spans 17 residues. Trimming left V 0 bases short and J 4 bases short, with 16 bases between. The germline V gene encodes CDR1 LNHDA and CDR2 SQIVND (reference sequence). The CDR3 sequence is CASSIDPKAQANQPQHF. DNA of the CDR3: TGTGCCAGTAGTATAGATCCTAAGGCACAGGCGAATCAGCCCCAGCATTTT.

The chain employs TRBV6-5 and TRBJ2-7; D is possibly TRBD1 (5 bases). CDR3 length equals 16 residues. V was pared by 2 bases and J by 2 bases, with 16 bases between. Germline CDR1 and CDR2: MNHEY and SVGAGI. The chain's CDR3 is CASSYNRQGTAYEQYF. DNA of the CDR3: TGTGCCAGCAGTTACAATCGCCAGGGTACAGCCTACGAGCAGTACTTC.

This chain connects TRBV2 to TRBJ2-7; D might be TRBD1 (6 bases). This CDR3 comprises 13 residues. Trimming left V 8 bases short and J 3 bases short, with 14 bases between. Germline CDR1 is SNHLY and CDR2 is FYNNEI. Here the CDR3 DNA reads TGTGCCAGCGAGACAGGAGAATACTACGAGCAGTACTTC. Encoded protein: CASETGEYYEQYF.

The V gene is TRBV29-1, the J gene TRBJ2-2; D possibly corresponds to TRBD1 (6 bases). V was trimmed by 5 bases and J by 3 bases, leaving 13 bases between them. There are 14 residues in the CDR3. CDR1 is SQVTM, CDR2 ANQGSEA, per germline. CDR3 nucleotide sequence: TGCAGCGTTAGTTCAGGGGTAGACACCGGGGAGCTGTTTTTT. Its protein product is CSVSSGVDTGELFF.

The V and J genes are TRBV30 and TRBJ2-7; the match to TRBD2 covers 10 bases. Per the germline V gene, CDR1 is GTSNPN and CDR2 is SVGIG (reference sequence). This CDR3 has 14 amino acids. The V segment lost 3 bases and the J segment 3 bases; nucleotides outside the gene matches: 5. The CDR3 region is CAWRLAGDYYEQYF. The CDR3 DNA reads TGTGCCTGGAGGCTAGCGGGAGACTACTACGAGCAGTACTTC. Filled out from reference TRBV30 and TRBJ2-7, the complete variable domain reads SQTIHQWPATLVQPVGSPLSLECTVEGTSNPNLYWYRQAAGRGLQLLFYSVGIGQISSEVPQNLSASRPQDRQFILSSKKLLLSDSGFYLCAWRLAGDYYEQYFGPGTRLTVT.

This sequence joins TRBV7-9 and TRBJ1-2; D is ambiguous. Trimming cost V 1 base and J 8 bases, with 11 bases left between them. The CDR3 contains 13 residues. The germline V gene encodes CDR1 SEHNR and CDR2 FQNEAQ (reference sequence). The CDR3 DNA is TGTGCCAGCAGCTTAGGCGGCAGAAGAGGCTACACCTTC. Translation gives CASSLGGRRGYTF.

The J gene is TRBJ2-7, the V gene TRBV5-4, with 8 bases identical to TRBD2. The CDR3 extends over 12 amino acids. The V gene end was trimmed by 4 bases and the J gene end by 4 bases; junction bases not matched to a gene: 1. Germline CDR1 reads SGHNT; CDR2 reads YYREEE (reference sequence). CDR3 nucleotide sequence: TGTGCCAGCAGCGGCGGGGGGTACGAGCAGTACTTC. Amino acids: CASSGGGYEQYF.

J is TRBJ1-6 and V is TRBV4-1, with D hard to call. This CDR3 comprises 15 residues. Looked up from germline, CDR1 is MGHRA and CDR2 is YSYEKL. The germline V and J ends were trimmed by 4 bases and 10 bases, with 17 bases remaining between them. In DNA form, the CDR3 reads TGCGCCAGCAGCCCCCAAACCCAGATTAGCTCACCCCTCCACTTT. Protein product: CASSPQTQISSPLHF.

The chain carries TRBV7-8 and TRBJ1-5, with D uncertain. This CDR3 has 16 amino acids. The V end lost 0 bases, the J end lost 0 bases, and 9 bases lay between the germline ends. CDR1 is SGHVS and CDR2 is FQNEAQ in the germline V gene. CDR3 amino acids: CASSLARSYSNQPQHF. In nucleotides, the CDR3 is TGTGCCAGCAGCTTAGCGCGGAGCTATAGCAATCAGCCCCAGCATTTT.

The chain has TRBV28 and TRBJ2-6, with D uncertain. Trimming removed 1 base from V and 0 bases from J, with 4 bases in between. The V gene's germline CDR1 is MDHEN and CDR2 SYDVKM. This CDR3 contains 15 residues. For the CDR3, the DNA is TGTGCCAGCAGTTTATTGGCCTCTGGGGCCAACGTCCTGACTTTC. It translates to CASSLLASGANVLTF.

The V call is TRBV6-4, the J call TRBJ2-3, with unresolved D. The germline V gene encodes CDR1 MRHNA and CDR2 SNTAGT. The CDR3 runs to 15 residues. Deletions cut 6 bases from V and 0 bases from J, with 13 bases between. DNA for the CDR3: TGTGCCAGCAGGGCGGAGTCTACTAGCACAGATACGCAGTATTTT. Encoded protein: CASRAESTSTDTQYF.

The chain employs TRBV6-1 and TRBJ2-2; 11 positions match TRBD1. Germline V gene sequence: CDR1 MNHNS, CDR2 SASEGT. The CDR3 spans 15 residues. The V gene end was trimmed by 6 bases and the J gene end by 3 bases; junction bases not matched to a gene: 3. For the CDR3, the DNA is TGTGCCAGCAGGGAGGGACAGGGGGACACCGGGGAGCTGTTTTTT. Residues: CASREGQGDTGELFF.

This CDR3 reads CASSPNGQAYSNQPQHF. DNA for the CDR3: TGTGCCAGCAGCCCCAACGGACAGGCATATAGCAATCAGCCCCAGCATTTT. The chain couples TRBV4-2 to TRBJ1-5; 7 nucleotides line up with TRBD1. This CDR3 has 17 residues. The V segment lost 4 bases and the J segment 0 bases; nucleotides outside the gene matches: 9. The germline V gene has CDR1 LGHNA and CDR2 YNFKEQ.

The rearrangement uses TRBV28 and TRBJ1-1; TRBD1 might be the D (5 bases). The germline V gene encodes CDR1 MDHEN and CDR2 SYDVKM. CDR3 length equals 12 residues. Trimming left V 9 bases short and J 3 bases short, with 11 bases between. The CDR3 loop reads CASGGGYTEAFF. CDR3 DNA sequence: TGTGCCAGTGGTGGGGGGTACACTGAAGCTTTCTTT.

The chain recombines TRBV6-1 with TRBJ1-1, with D unclear. In germline, CDR1 is MNHNS, CDR2 SASEGT. The CDR3 loop spans 12 amino acids. V was cut by 3 bases and J by 11 bases, with 13 bases left in between. This CDR3 is CASSDFWKEAFF. For the CDR3, the DNA is TGTGCCAGCAGTGATTTCTGGAAGGAGGCTTTCTTT.

The chain has TRBV20-1 and TRBJ2-5; the D gene is possibly TRBD2 (6 bases). Per the germline V gene, CDR1 is DFQATT and CDR2 is SNEGSKA (reference sequence). CDR3 length: 10 residues. V lost 5 bases and J 7 bases, leaving 8 bases between the germline ends. In DNA form, the CDR3 reads TGCAGTGCTGGGGACTCGACCCAGTACTTC. Translation: CSAGDSTQYF.

V is TRBV5-1 and J is TRBJ2-1; TRBD2 matches 9 bases. Germline V CDR1 and CDR2: SGHRS, YFSETQ. This CDR3 contains 16 residues. V was pared by 3 bases and J by 0 bases, with 4 bases of the junction left unmatched. In nucleotides, the CDR3 is TGCGCCAGCAGCTCCCTAGCGGGATCCTCCTACAATGAGCAGTTCTTC. Translating it yields CASSSLAGSSYNEQFF.

The chain carries TRBV5-4 and TRBJ1-1, with D maybe TRBD1 (5 bases). With 4 bases removed from V and 6 bases from J, the gap between germline ends came to 16 bases. The length of the CDR3 is 14 residues. The germline V gene encodes CDR1 SGHNT and CDR2 YYREEE (reference sequence). The CDR3 nucleotides are TGTGCCAGCAGCCACGGGCGGGACGGTCCTGAAGCTTTCTTT. Translated: CASSHGRDGPEAFF.

The chain recombines TRBV6-5 with TRBJ2-3; 8 bases fit TRBD1. Germline V CDR1 and CDR2: MNHEY, SVGAGI. V trimming: 2 bases; J trimming: 5 bases; junction bases outside the gene matches: 6. This CDR3 has 15 residues. The CDR3 nucleotides are TGTGCCAGCAGTTACATGACAGGGGCACGAGATACGCAGTATTTT. It is translated as CASSYMTGARDTQYF.

The V call is TRBV11-2, the J call TRBJ1-2; 8 bases are a match to TRBD1. This CDR3 region has 11 residues. Germline V gene data show CDR1 as SGHAT and CDR2 as FQNNGV. Trimming at V came to 2 bases and at J to 12 bases, leaving 2 bases not matched to a gene. CDR3 in amino acids: CASSLQGAHTF. In DNA, the CDR3 is TGTGCCAGCAGCTTACAGGGGGCTCACACCTTC.

The CDR3 region is CASSPTPGGGGYTF. CDR3 in DNA: TGTGCCAGTAGTCCTACTCCGGGCGGAGGCGGCTACACCTTC. The genes are TRBV19 and TRBJ1-2; D not resolved. Germline V CDR1 and CDR2: LNHDA, SQIVND (reference sequence). This CDR3 is 14 amino acids long. Trimming pared 5 bases from V and 8 bases from J, leaving 18 bases between.

The gene calls are TRBV7-2 and TRBJ1-2; 7 bases align to TRBD1. The germline V gene encodes CDR1 SGHTA and CDR2 FQGNSA. The ends lost 4 bases at V and 8 bases at J; junction bases unmatched: 7. CDR3 length equals 13 residues. The chain's CDR3 is CASSSTGLEGYTF. The CDR3 region has the DNA TGTGCCAGCAGCTCGACAGGGCTTGAGGGCTACACCTTC.

V and J are TRBV2 and TRBJ1-2; D is perhaps TRBD1 (5 bases). Germline CDR1 is SNHLY and CDR2 is FYNNEI. CDR3 length: 13 residues. V lost 8 bases and J lost 4, with 14 bases in between. CDR3 nucleotide sequence: TGTGCCAGCGGGGGGGAGGTTGGCTATGGCTACACCTTC. Translation: CASGGEVGYGYTF.

The J gene is TRBJ2-1, the V gene TRBV14; TRBD2 is a possible D gene (7 bases). Germline CDR1 reads SGHDN; CDR2 reads FVKESK. This CDR3 spans 17 amino acids. V lost 5 bases and J 0 bases, leaving 17 bases between the germline ends. The DNA for the CDR3 is TGTGCCAGCAGCGAAAGGGGGGGGTCACTCTCCTACAATGAGCAGTTCTTC. This gives the protein CASSERGGSLSYNEQFF.

V is TRBV5-1 and J is TRBJ2-2; 8 nucleotides match TRBD1. With V trimmed by 3 bases and J by 0 bases, 1 base remained unmatched. Germline-derived CDR1 and CDR2 are SGHRS and YFSETQ. The CDR3 extends over 15 amino acids. CDR3 sequence reads: CASSSQGANTGELFF. CDR3 bases: TGCGCCAGCAGCTCACAGGGGGCGAACACCGGGGAGCTGTTTTTT.

This sequence joins TRBV4-1 and TRBJ1-5; D is unclear. The CDR3 totals 14 residues. Germline CDR1 reads MGHRA; CDR2 reads YSYEKL. With 1 base removed from V and 3 bases from J, the gap between germline ends came to 7 bases. CDR3 sequence (DNA): TGCGCCAGCAGCCAAGCCCGGTTCAATCAGCCCCAGCATTTT. This gives the protein CASSQARFNQPQHF.